This T cell receptor (beta chain) derives from a study of cytomegalovirus exposure and HLA in healthy donors (TCRdb year 2017). Study-wide context: An earlier analysis of roughly 630 of the donors reported approximately 300 Gb of sequence data and 117 million unique TCR beta sequences from roughly 180 million T cells. All discovery cohort repertoires had been generated using a single sequencing platform. Among the roughly 410 genotyped donors, approximately 77% belonged to the genetic ancestry cluster associated with self-reported Caucasian donors. The study aimed to test whether signatures of past pathogen exposure could be identified by cataloging public T cell receptors. A later genetic analysis used genome-wide SNP genotypes for about three fifths of the 666 donors, treating that subset as a discovery cohort. HLA typing covered class I and class II loci at four-digit resolution. Roughly 5 DR-DQ haplotypes were handled as single units for association and clustering, since linkage in the cohort was strong. Across some 400 genotyped donors of the cohort, an average of 235,054 unique TCR beta nucleotide sequences per donor were sequenced, and 15% to 20% of those sequences were non-productive. To predict cytomegalovirus infection status, the study combined high-throughput TCR immunosequencing, statistical association of individual TCRs with disease status, and machine learning. About 280 gigabases of sequencing data and 70 million to 100 million unique TCR sequences made up an early release that covered about 640 HLA-typed donors. In addition to the first cohort of roughly 670 subjects, a separate validation cohort of some 120 different subjects was used. Rather than using new phenotypic data, the later analysis identified candidate immune exposures from TCR beta sequences and from how often those sequences occurred across donors. The number of donors typed differed by locus, with 629-630 for A, B, C, DRB1 and DQB1, roughly 550 for DQA1, some 570 for DPA1, and some 440 for DPB1. The study profiled the T cell repertoires of hundreds of subjects by immunosequencing and related them to cytomegalovirus serostatus. Donor age, sex, ethnicity and CMV serostatus were compiled alongside the repertoire data. To decide whether each TCR beta V gene segment behaved as functional or pseudogenic, an earlier analysis of some 570 of the donors relied on high-throughput TCR beta sequencing. A later analysis re-examined previously published TCR beta repertoires from more than 550 donors and added high-resolution HLA genotyping to investigate patterns of TCR occurrence. General findings and caveats noted by the study authors: Compared with equally common non-associated chains, HLA-associated TCR beta chains in a later analysis were more clonally expanded and had lower generation probabilities. Assigning TCR associations to individual alleles was difficult when HLA alleles, especially DR and DQ, strongly co-occurred. The only immune exposure information available for the cohort was CMV serostatus. According to a later genetic analysis, donors in an Asian-associated ancestry cluster had fewer N-insertions in productive TCRs than the approximately 700-donor mean. The earlier analysis of a few hundred of the donors excluded approximately 15 rarely observed V segments, including chromosome 9 orphons, because counts were too low. A cluster of highly shared sequence variants was judged likely to be a technical artifact of the sequencing pipeline. Broadly in line with IMGT annotations, most TCR beta V segments showed up in productive rearrangements about 87% or about 30% of the time in an earlier analysis of approximately 600 of the donors. Most TCR sequences were seen in very few donors, while some public TCRs were found in many individuals. In a later analysis, TCR association rates were found to vary across HLA loci, with the most associated TCRs seen for DRB1 alleles and the fewest for HLA-C alleles. The authors suggested that the approach could potentially be extended to other disease states and immunological phenotypes. In the study, approximately 160 TCR beta chains were listed as associated with cytomegalovirus. Because some donors lacked HLA typing at each locus, the association tests relied only on the typed subset. Only TCR beta chains were sequenced in this cohort, and the absence of alpha or paired-chain data limited detectable features. A further reported finding was that TCR beta sequences accurately predicted the HLA-A and HLA-B alleles for most subjects in the first cohort. In vitro tests confirmed that a few of the cytomegalovirus-associated TCR beta chains recognize cytomegalovirus antigens. A later genetic analysis associated a missense DCLRE1C variant with V-gene and J-gene trimming of TCR beta chains, and an independent cohort replicated the association. In both the original and validation cohorts, the classifier was reported to diagnose cytomegalovirus status with high specificity and sensitivity. Linkage disequilibrium might explain the correlated functional status among segregating V segments, but an unknown experimental factor could not be ruled out. Because the 87-base-pair reads could not distinguish some IMGT-functional V segments, including TRBV6-2 and TRBV6-3, those segments were excluded. Presence/absence analyses assumed roughly uniform sequencing depth across donors, an assumption that may not hold. A later analysis associated about 17,000 TCR beta sequences with specific HLA alleles at a false discovery rate of 0.05. A later analysis reported that several top co-occurrence clusters appeared linked to parvovirus B19, influenza, CMV and Epstein-Barr virus. In a later analysis, most CMV-associated TCR beta chains were found to appear HLA-restricted, with HLA associations seemingly driven largely by CMV exposure.

The cohort was made up of 650 to 700 healthy bone marrow donors. At the time of sampling, every cohort member was nominally healthy, though immune exposures that went unrecorded were likely present. The donor was CMV seropositive and was included in the group of approximately 300 seropositive cohort members. A peripheral blood sample was collected from each donor, and TCR beta sequencing was performed on peripheral blood mononuclear cells. Genomic DNA was extracted from the blood cell samples with the Qiagen DNeasy Blood Extraction Kit. Receptor amplification or capture employed the immunoSEQ multiplex PCR assay. For the multiplex PCR, a mixture combining 60 forward primers for TCR Vbeta segments and 13 reverse primers for TCR Jbeta segments was used. The CDR3 region of rearranged TCR beta genes was amplified from genomic DNA with a multiplex PCR assay. The amplified TCR beta libraries were sequenced on the Illumina HiSeq System as 87-base-pair reads. Per the authors' processing: A later analysis tallied around 87 million unique TCR beta chains across the roughly 610 repertoires, and approximately 12 million of those chains were shared by two or more donors. Raw reads were error-corrected and collapsed into unique sequences with a nearest-neighbor algorithm that merged closely related sequences to remove PCR and sequencing errors. Alignment of CDR3 sequences to IMGT reference sequences was used to assign V, D and J gene segments. For a sequence to be retained, a match of at least six nucleotides was required to both a V gene segment and a J gene segment. Rearrangements were called productive when the CDR3 lacked stop codons and stayed in frame with V and J; all others were non-productive. CDR3 was defined according to IMGT convention as the region running from the second conserved V-encoded cysteine to the conserved J-encoded phenylalanine. The earlier analysis of some 550 of the donors excluded any sequence lacking an unambiguous match to a single V gene segment. In an earlier analysis of 587 of the donors, a V segment was called functional when productive rearrangements were above 56.7%, and segregating when the standard deviation between donors exceeded 5%. A statistical classification framework was built for diagnosing cytomegalovirus status from the catalog of TCR beta chain sequences. V and J gene assignment, in a later analysis, came from comparing TCR nucleotide sequences with IMGT/GENE-DB human TR gene sequences. Using the TCRdist pipeline, a later analysis assigned CDR3 sequences along with most-parsimonious VDJ recombination scenarios. A later analysis defined each TCR beta chain by its CDR3 amino acid sequence plus V-gene family, and excluded reads lacking a unique V-gene family. A later analysis removed 450 to 600 highly shared, low-generation-probability nucleotide sequences to deal with suspected cross-contamination and a sequencing artifact. A later analysis calculated a clonal expansion index for each public chain from normalized within-repertoire ranks of inferred template counts. In a later analysis, generation probabilities were computed with a VDJ recombination model fitted to out-of-frame rearrangements, and the resulting probabilities were checked against IGoR. In a later analysis, TCR-TCR, TCR-HLA and TCR-CMV co-occurrence was scored with hypergeometric tests, and a repertoire-size bias correction was applied to TCR pairs. In a later analysis, false discovery rates were estimated by permuting HLA or CMV assignments 20 times. In a later analysis, co-occurring TCRs were grouped with DBSCAN, and TCRdist sequence similarity was added when clustering was performed within HLA-allele-positive subsets. For co-occurrence clustering, repertoires with fewer than 30,000 or more than 120,000 public chains were excluded, along with roughly five repertoires with anomalous nucleotide sharing. What TCRdb holds here is the immuneACCESS table cut down to in-frame rearrangements. Part of the clones is not present; checked against another copy, under half of the missing clones reflect an unresolved V gene, and the others are unexplained. The V and J calls and the clone size are those of that table, but D and trimming were determined from the DNA. The sample contains about 160,000 clones, 80% to 90% of them found a single time. The ten largest account for about 2% of the sample.

To note about this clone: Its antigen has not been determined. Base quality data are lacking; no much larger clone is found one base away.

Taken from the germline V gene, the CDR1 and CDR2 loops are MGHDK and SYGVNS. The CDR3, cysteine through phenylalanine, is 15 amino acids long. Of the read, only the CDR3 DNA is kept; its 45 bases are in frame from base 1. V ends up 0 bases short and J 9 bases short, with an unmatched junction base count of 8. This TCR was sampled from a man between 18 and 29 years old in good health and CMV-seropositive. Sequenced: PBMCs. Recombination linked TRBV25-1 to TRBJ1-1, and TRBD1 matches 9 of the central bases. In nucleotides, the sequence is TGTGCCAGCAGTGAATATAATGACAGGGGGGAGAAAGCTTTCTTT. Its amino acids are CASSEYNDRGEKAFF.